These 31 T cell receptor beta chains originate from one sample sequenced in a study of blood T cell repertoires in COVID-19. Sequenced by immunoSEQ multiplex PCR; TCRdb stores in-frame clones only, minus some. The sample holds 110,000 to 150,000 clones, 70% to 85% seen once. The sequencing input was peripheral blood. The receptors originated from a human donor in a cohort sampled during active COVID-19.

V gene TRBV7-8 combines with J gene TRBJ1-2; 11 nucleotides match TRBD1. The CDR3 has 15 amino acids. The V gene end was trimmed by 5 bases and the J gene end by 6 bases; junction bases not matched to a gene: 8. Germline values: CDR1 SGHVS, CDR2 FQNEAQ. The CDR3 nucleotides are TGTGCCAGCAGCCTACGGACAGGGGGCTCCAATGGCTACACCTTC. Amino acid sequence: CASSLRTGGSNGYTF.

J is TRBJ1-2 and V is TRBV6-4; 9 bases align to TRBD1. V was clipped by 6 bases and J by 4 bases; unmatched bases: 6. The CDR3 has 14 residues. CDR1 and CDR2 (germline): MRHNA, SNTAGT. Written as DNA, the CDR3 is TGTGCCAGCAGCCAGACAGGGGGGACCTATGGCTACACCTTC. This codes for CASSQTGGTYGYTF.

The chain uses TRBV7-8 and TRBJ2-3; D is undetermined. Germline V CDR1 and CDR2: SGHVS, FQNEAQ. Between the trimmed V and J ends, which lost 1 base and 3 bases, there was a span of 8 bases. This CDR3 comprises 14 residues. The CDR3 DNA is TGTGCCAGCAGCTTAGAAGCGCTGACAGATACGCAGTATTTT. Its translation is CASSLEALTDTQYF.

The V call is TRBV7-9, the J call TRBJ2-1, with 9 bases matching TRBD2. Germline V gene data show CDR1 as SEHNR and CDR2 as FQNEAQ (reference sequence). The V and J ends lost 6 bases and 8 bases, in that order; junction bases with no gene match: 8. There are 14 residues in the CDR3. The CDR3 region is CASRPSGVGDEQFF. CDR3 in DNA: TGTGCCAGCAGGCCTAGCGGGGTCGGGGATGAGCAGTTCTTC.

This clone has a single count. The chain employs TRBV9 and TRBJ2-5; TRBD2 agrees at 7 bases. CDR1 SGDLS and CDR2 YYNGEE come from the germline V gene. J gave up 1 base and V 1 base, and 4 bases lay outside the gene matches. CDR3 length: 15 amino acids. CDR3 region: CASSVITGGQETQYF. The CDR3 nucleotides are TGTGCCAGCAGCGTAATAACGGGGGGCCAAGAGACCCAGTACTTC.

This clone was seen only once. V and J are TRBV6-5 and TRBJ2-2, with D maybe TRBD2 (6 bases). Per the germline V gene, CDR1 is MNHEY and CDR2 is SVGAGI. Trimming took off 4 bases at V and 10 bases at J, with 7 bases between the two ends. The length of the CDR3 is 11 residues. This CDR3 reads CASSWGVELFF. The CDR3 DNA follows: TGTGCCAGCAGTTGGGGGGTGGAGCTGTTTTTT.

This clone appeared a single time. The genes are TRBV4-3 and TRBJ2-3, with 8 positions matching TRBD2. CDR3 size: 16 residues. The V gene end was trimmed by 5 bases and the J gene end by 4 bases; junction bases not matched to a gene: 11. Germline V gene data show CDR1 as LGHNA and CDR2 as YSLEER. The CDR3 bases are TGCGCCAGCAGCTCTAGCCCCGGGGGGGCTGCAGATACGCAGTATTTT. As protein: CASSSSPGGAADTQYF.

The chain joins TRBV15 to TRBJ1-5, with 7 bases matching TRBD1. V dropped 0 bases and J dropped 7; count of bases not matched to a gene: 6. CDR3 length equals 15 residues. CDR1 and CDR2 (germline): LNHNV, YYDKDF (reference sequence). The CDR3, as DNA: TGTGCCACCAGCAGAGATGGACAGGATGGACAGCCCCAGCATTTT. This codes for CATSRDGQDGQPQHF.

The CDR3 DNA reads TGTGCCAGCAGCTCTTCCACCAGATACGAGCAGTACTTC. It yields the protein CASSSSTRYEQYF. This chain joins TRBV7-9 and TRBJ2-7; D gene unclear. The ends were cut back, 4 bases at V and 4 bases at J, with 11 bases in the middle. The length of the CDR3 is 13 residues. Germline CDR1 is SEHNR and CDR2 is FQNEAQ (reference sequence).

The chain carries TRBV7-9 and TRBJ1-4; TRBD1 aligns across 10 bases. The germline V gene encodes CDR1 SEHNR and CDR2 FQNEAQ (reference sequence). The J segment lost 0 bases and the V segment lost 0 bases, leaving 1 base of the junction unmatched. The CDR3 contains 17 residues. For the CDR3, the DNA is TGTGCCAGCAGCTTAGCGGGGACAGGGGCAACTAATGAAAAACTGTTTTTT. Its protein product is CASSLAGTGATNEKLFF.

The chain combines TRBV5-8 with TRBJ2-1; TRBD2 aligns across 7 bases. This CDR3 has 15 amino acids. Germline trimming cut 5 bases from V and 1 base from J; bases unmatched to any gene: 6. Germline-derived CDR1 and CDR2 are SGHTS and YDEGEE. The CDR3 DNA is TGTGCCAGCAGTACCGGGACTATATCCTACAATGAGCAGTTCTTC. This gives the protein CASSTGTISYNEQFF.

The V and J genes are TRBV5-4 and TRBJ2-3; D possibly corresponds to TRBD1 (5 bases). The CDR3 runs 15 residues. Looked up from germline, CDR1 is SGHNT and CDR2 is YYREEE (reference sequence). V lost 0 bases and J 0 bases, leaving 8 bases between the germline ends. The CDR3 reads CASSLGGPSTDTQYF. The DNA for the CDR3 is TGTGCCAGCAGCTTGGGGGGCCCCAGCACAGATACGCAGTATTTT.

CDR3 sequence reads: CASSTGTPGHSPLHF. CDR3 sequence (DNA): TGTGCCAGCAGCACTGGGACACCAGGGCATTCACCCCTCCACTTT. The V and J genes are TRBV7-2 and TRBJ1-6, with D maybe TRBD1 (6 bases). V was trimmed by 5 bases and J by 8 bases, leaving 16 bases between them. Germline V gene sequence: CDR1 SGHTA, CDR2 FQGNSA. This CDR3 is 15 amino acids long.

This chain uses TRBV28 with TRBJ1-2; a weak D match, TRBD1 (5 bases). CDR1 is MDHEN and CDR2 is SYDVKM in the germline V gene. The CDR3 covers 13 residues. V dropped 4 bases and J dropped 5 bases, with 11 bases sitting between them. CDR3: CASSSKPGYGYTF. Here the CDR3 DNA reads TGTGCCAGCAGTTCCAAACCAGGGTATGGCTACACCTTC.

The chain couples TRBV7-3 to TRBJ2-7, with D unresolved. Trimming stripped 2 bases from V and 0 bases from J, with 20 bases between. This CDR3 spans 18 amino acids. The germline V gene encodes CDR1 SGHTA and CDR2 FQGTGA. The CDR3 sequence: CASSLARPGVGSSYEQYF. CDR3 DNA sequence: TGTGCCAGCAGCTTAGCCCGCCCGGGTGTGGGTAGCTCCTACGAGCAGTACTTC.

The gene calls are TRBV19 and TRBJ2-6; D uncertain. Looked up from germline, CDR1 is LNHDA and CDR2 is SQIVND (reference sequence). V was pared by 3 bases and J by 2 bases, with 11 bases between. This CDR3 spans 16 amino acids. CDR3 sequence: CASSMSRGAGANVLTF. CDR3 coding DNA: TGTGCCAGTAGTATGAGTCGAGGTGCTGGGGCCAACGTCCTGACTTTC.

The gene calls are TRBV19 and TRBJ2-1; 8 bases match TRBD2. V dropped 6 bases and J dropped 8; count of bases not matched to a gene: 9. The CDR3 runs to 14 residues. The germline gives CDR1 LNHDA, CDR2 SQIVND (reference sequence). In nucleotides, the CDR3 is TGTGCCAGTAGACGGATCGGGGGGGCGCATGAGCAGTTCTTC. Its translation: CASRRIGGAHEQFF.

The chain employs TRBV5-1 and TRBJ1-1; 9 bases are a match to TRBD1. The CDR3 consists of 15 residues. The germline V gene encodes CDR1 SGHRS and CDR2 YFSETQ. J was trimmed by 3 bases and V by 2 bases; bases with no gene match: 5. CDR3 bases: TGCGCCAGCAGCTTATCGACAGGGGGGGACACTGAAGCTTTCTTT. It specifies CASSLSTGGDTEAFF.

The chain is built from TRBV14 and TRBJ1-1; tentative D call: TRBD1 (6 bases). Per the germline V gene, CDR1 is SGHDN and CDR2 is FVKESK. The CDR3 length is 16 residues. Trimming took off 2 bases at V and 1 base at J, with 14 bases between the two ends. The CDR3 sequence: CASSQFRGQKNTEAFF. The CDR3 DNA reads as TGTGCCAGCAGCCAATTCAGGGGCCAGAAGAACACTGAAGCTTTCTTT.

This clone showed up just a few times. The rearrangement uses TRBV18 and TRBJ2-7; weak D call: TRBD2 (6 bases). Germline-derived CDR1 and CDR2 are KGHSH and LQKENI. Trimming stripped 1 base from V and 2 bases from J, with 15 bases between. The CDR3 extends over 16 amino acids. CDR3 nucleotide sequence: TGTGCCAGCTCACCACTATCCGGGACTCAGACCTACGAGCAGTACTTC. Translating it yields CASSPLSGTQTYEQYF.

This chain uses TRBV28 with TRBJ1-2, with D perhaps TRBD1 (6 bases). Trimming removed 6 bases at V and 2 bases at J, with 10 bases between. In germline, CDR1 is MDHEN, CDR2 SYDVKM. CDR3 length equals 13 residues. Here the CDR3 DNA reads TGTGCCAGCAGCTCTACAGGGAACTATGGCTACACCTTC. Its translation is CASSSTGNYGYTF.

This chain links TRBV7-2 with TRBJ2-2; 7 bases line up with TRBD1. The ends lost 7 bases at V and 4 bases at J; junction bases unmatched: 9. The germline V gene has CDR1 SGHTA and CDR2 FQGNSA. CDR3 length: 15 amino acids. CDR3 protein: CASTWGTASTGELFF. Written as DNA, the CDR3 is TGTGCCAGCACCTGGGGGACAGCAAGCACCGGGGAGCTGTTTTTT.

About this clone itself: The DNA is omitted, as the CDR3 cannot be located on it reliably, and the CDR3 follows TCRdb's listing. The chain is built from TRBV21-1 and TRBJ1-4; the table's D call, TRBD1, has no DNA check behind it. TRBV21-1 constitutes a pseudogene. Ends included, the CDR3 has 14 residues. CDR3 loop: CANHFGTGIGKLFF.

The V call is TRBV6-5, the J call TRBJ2-5; 10 bases map to TRBD1. Trimming took 5 bases from V and 5 from J; bases not matched to a gene: 8. The CDR3 runs to 15 residues. CDR1 and CDR2 (germline): MNHEY, SVGAGI. In DNA, the CDR3 is TGTGCCAGCAGTAGACAGGGGGCCGGAGGGGAGACCCAGTACTTC. Translating it yields CASSRQGAGGETQYF.

This clone was found a few times. The rearrangement links TRBV27 to TRBJ2-1; the match to TRBD1 covers 8 bases. J was trimmed by 4 bases and V by 3 bases; bases with no gene match: 2. In germline, CDR1 is MNHEY, CDR2 SMNVEV (reference sequence). The CDR3 has 14 amino acids. The CDR3 DNA follows: TGTGCCAGCAGTTTGGGACAGGTTTACAATGAGCAGTTCTTC. Encoded protein: CASSLGQVYNEQFF.

V usage is TRBV7-9 and J usage is TRBJ2-7; 7 bases fit TRBD1. Germline assignment: CDR1 SEHNR and CDR2 FQNEAQ (reference sequence). The CDR3 contains 16 residues. With 0 bases clipped from V and 3 bases from J, the junction kept 8 bases outside the gene matches. For the CDR3, the DNA is TGTGCCAGCAGCTTAGCTTCCTCAGGGGGAATCTACGAGCAGTACTTC. Translation gives CASSLASSGGIYEQYF.

V is TRBV7-8 and J is TRBJ2-3; 7 bases agree with TRBD2. The CDR3 runs to 17 residues. Germline CDR1 is SGHVS and CDR2 is FQNEAQ. J lost 2 bases, V lost 3 bases, and 11 bases had no gene match. Here the CDR3 DNA reads TGTGCCAGCAGCTTGAGGGTCTTGAGCGGGGCCACAGATACGCAGTATTTT. Translation: CASSLRVLSGATDTQYF.

This chain connects TRBV7-9 to TRBJ2-2, with D unresolved. Per germline, CDR1 SEHNR and CDR2 FQNEAQ (reference sequence). The CDR3 sequence is 17 residues long. V gave up 5 bases and J gave up 0 bases, with 16 bases separating them. CDR3 coding DNA: TGTGCCAGCAGCCCTTGGGTAGCCGGTGCGAACACCGGGGAGCTGTTTTTT. Amino acids: CASSPWVAGANTGELFF.

This chain uses TRBV24-1 with TRBJ2-1, with 8 nucleotides matching TRBD2. Germline V gives CDR1 KGHDR, CDR2 SFDVKD. The ends lost 3 bases at V and 6 bases at J; junction bases unmatched: 9. The CDR3 is 16 amino acids. Here the CDR3 DNA reads TGTGCCACCAGTGATGGAGCGGGGGCCCCCCCCAATGAGCAGTTCTTC. It encodes CATSDGAGAPPNEQFF.

V is TRBV3-1 (or the pseudogene TRBV3-2) and J is TRBJ2-1, with 10 bases aligning to TRBD2. Per the germline V gene, CDR1 is LGHDT and CDR2 is YNNKEL (reference sequence). There are 18 residues in the CDR3. V shed 4 bases, J shed 7 bases, and the junction held 16 bases outside the gene matches. The CDR3 nucleotides are TGTGCCAGCAGCCTTAGCGAGTTAAGGCTAGCGGGGGTAAATGAGCAGTTCTTC. As protein: CASSLSELRLAGVNEQFF.

The chain has TRBV19 and TRBJ2-1, with 13 bases matching TRBD2. Germline V gene sequence: CDR1 LNHDA, CDR2 SQIVND (reference sequence). This CDR3 region has 14 residues. Trimming at V came to 5 bases and at J to 12 bases, leaving 7 bases not matched to a gene. This chain's CDR3 is CASSQGLAGLWQFF. The CDR3 DNA sequence: TGTGCCAGTAGTCAGGGACTAGCGGGGCTTTGGCAGTTCTTC. The full variable domain, its missing parts supplied by reference TRBV19 and TRBJ2-1, is DGGITQSPKYLFRKEGQNVTLSCEQNLNHDAMYWYRQDPGQGLRLIYYSQIVNDFQKGDIAEGYSVSREKKESFPLTVTSAQKNPTAFYLCASSQGLAGLWQFFGPGTRLTVL.